Listed here are 28 T cell receptor beta chains from one sample, sequenced in a study of Graves' ophthalmopathy and Graves' hyperthyroidism. RNA transcripts were the source from which TCR beta CDR3 regions were amplified. HTBI primers were used in a first-round RT-PCR, which preceded a second-round multiplex PCR. One entry per CDR3 protein, called by TCRdb with MiXCR from the multiplex PCR reads. The sample lists about 410,000 distinct CDR3 sequences, about a sixth occurring once. The material sequenced was peripheral blood. The receptors shown here come from a woman in her late teens or twenties with Graves' ophthalmopathy.

The table lists this clonotype with many counts. The chain couples TRBV11-2 to TRBJ2-5; 10 bases agree with TRBD2. Looked up from germline, CDR1 is SGHAT and CDR2 is FQNNGV. The V gene end was trimmed by 1 base and the J gene end by 4 bases; junction bases not matched to a gene: 12. The CDR3 is 18 amino acids. This chain's CDR3 is CASSLGPPAGGLRETQYF. The CDR3 DNA reads as TGTGCCAGCAGCTTAGGTCCCCCAGCGGGGGGGCTTAGAGAGACCCAGTACTTC.

This clonotype was detected a few times. This chain links TRBV6-2 or TRBV6-3 with TRBJ1-3, with a tentative D call TRBD1 (5 bases). Germline loops: CDR1 MNHEY, CDR2 SVGEGT. The CDR3 consists of 13 residues. V was clipped by 5 bases and J by 3 bases, with 8 bases between them. The CDR3: CASSPTVGNTIYF. The CDR3 DNA reads TGTGCCAGCAGTCCGACAGTTGGAAACACCATATATTTT.

At least ten counts were recorded for this clonotype. Here the CDR3 omits its conserved ending phenylalanine or tryptophan, so a read error is the likely source. V and J are TRBV7-2 and TRBJ2-5; D gene ambiguous. Trimming stripped 2 bases from V and 4 bases from J, with 5 bases between. The germline V gene has CDR1 SGHTA and CDR2 FQGNSA. There are 12 residues in the CDR3. CDR3 coding DNA: TGTGCCAGCAGCTTAACTTCAGAGACCCAGTACCTC. Its protein is CASSLTSETQYL.

This clonotype has ten or more counts. The V and J genes are TRBV7-9 and TRBJ2-4; D tentatively reads TRBD1 or TRBD2 (5 bases each). V gave up 5 bases and J gave up 5 bases, with 13 bases separating them. The germline V gene encodes CDR1 SEHNR and CDR2 FQNEAQ (reference sequence). The CDR3 covers 14 residues. The CDR3, as DNA: TGTGCCAGCAGCACTCGGGACCTAGAAAACATTCAGTACTTC. Amino acids: CASSTRDLENIQYF.

This clonotype has ten or more counts. Germline and junction disagree at one end, which may indicate a read error. V gene TRBV7-2 combines with J gene TRBJ2-7, with a possible D match to TRBD1 (5 bases). This CDR3 has 15 amino acids. Germline assignment: CDR1 SGHTA and CDR2 FQGNSA. CDR3 region: CAGSLVRALFYEQYF. CDR3 in DNA: TGTGCCGGCAGCTTAGTCAGGGCCCTATTTTACGAGCAGTACTTC.

This clonotype was found many times. V and J are TRBV6-1 and TRBJ1-1, with 9 bases that match TRBD1. The ends lost 2 bases at V and 4 bases at J; junction bases unmatched: 5. From germline, CDR1 is MNHNS and CDR2 SASEGT. The CDR3 length is 15 residues. Here the CDR3 reads CASSEKVTGGTEAFF. CDR3 coding DNA: TGTGCCAGCAGTGAAAAGGTGACAGGGGGCACTGAAGCTTTCTTT.

In its sample, this clonotype was seen many times. The DNA of the CDR3 is TGTGCCAGCAGCCAAGAACACAGTCGGTCCTACGAGCAGTACTTC. Translated: CASSQEHSRSYEQYF. This chain joins TRBV3-1 and TRBJ2-7; D unclear. Trimming shortened V by 0 bases and J by 1 base, and 10 bases separated the two germline ends. CDR3 length: 15 residues. CDR1 is LGHDT and CDR2 is YNNKEL in the germline V gene (reference sequence).

The chain has TRBV7-9 and TRBJ2-7; 10 bases match TRBD1. The length of the CDR3 is 15 residues. Germline V gene lookup returns CDR1 SEHNR and CDR2 FQNEAQ (reference sequence). J was trimmed by 7 bases and V by 2 bases; bases with no gene match: 8. The CDR3 bases are TGTGCCAGCAGCTTATCTTCAAGGGACAGGGGAGAGCAGTACTTC. Its protein is CASSLSSRDRGEQYF.

This clonotype has ten or more counts. The chain carries TRBV28 and TRBJ1-2; possibly TRBD1 for D (5 bases). The CDR3 has 17 amino acids. Germline assignment: CDR1 MDHEN and CDR2 SYDVKM. Trimming took 2 bases from V and 0 from J, leaving 16 bases between them. The CDR3 nucleotides read TGTGCCAGCAGTTTAAATCGTGGGACCGCCTCTAACTATGGCTACACCTTC. Translated: CASSLNRGTASNYGYTF.

The table lists this clonotype with many counts. The CDR3: CASSRGSLNTEAFF. The CDR3 nucleotides are TGTGCCAGCAGTCGAGGGAGCCTGAACACTGAAGCTTTCTTT. The gene calls are TRBV27 and TRBJ1-1, with D uncertain. Trimming removed 5 bases at V and 0 bases at J, with 10 bases between. Germline values: CDR1 MNHEY, CDR2 SMNVEV (reference sequence). The CDR3 has 14 residues.

A remark on this clonotype: The junction shows a germline mismatch at one end, possibly a read error. CDR3 DNA: TGTTCCAGTAGCGCGACAGGGAGTCAGCCCCAGCATTTT. The encoded protein is CSSSATGSQPQHF. The genes are TRBV19 and TRBJ1-5; 7 nucleotides align to TRBD1. Germline V CDR1 and CDR2: LNHDA, SQIVND (reference sequence). This CDR3 is 13 amino acids long.

This clonotype was observed many times. DNA of the CDR3: TGTGCCAGCAGCTTGAACATCCCGCCCTACGAGCAGTACTTC. Its translation is CASSLNIPPYEQYF. V gene TRBV7-9 combines with J gene TRBJ2-7, with D hard to call. V lost 3 bases, J lost 2 bases, and 11 bases lay in between. Germline V lookup: CDR1 SEHNR, CDR2 FQNEAQ (reference sequence). The CDR3 has 14 residues. Full variable domain (rest looked up from reference TRBV7-9 and TRBJ2-7): DTGVSQNPRHKITKRGQNVTFRCDPISEHNRLYWYRQTLGQGPEFLTYFQNEAQLEKSRLLSDRFSAERPKGSFSTLEIQRTEQGDSAMYLCASSLNIPPYEQYFGPGTRLTVT.

This clonotype was seen ten or more times. J is TRBJ2-7 and V is TRBV9, with 8 positions matching TRBD1. This CDR3 region has 15 residues. V was clipped by 4 bases and J by 4 bases; unmatched bases: 10. Per the germline V gene, CDR1 is SGDLS and CDR2 is YYNGEE. The chain's CDR3 is CASSPSPGGAYEQYF. CDR3 bases: TGTGCCAGCAGCCCGAGTCCAGGGGGCGCGTACGAGCAGTACTTC. Full variable domain (remainder filled in from reference TRBV9 and TRBJ2-7): DSGVTQTPKHLITATGQRVTLRCSPRSGDLSVYWYQQSLDQGLQFLIQYYNGEERAKGNILERFSAQQFPDLHSELNLSSLELGDSALYFCASSPSPGGAYEQYFGPGTRLTVT.

This clonotype was seen at least ten times. The rearrangement links TRBV30 to TRBJ1-1; no firm D call. V was cut by 8 bases and J by 1 base, with 14 bases left in between. The CDR3 covers 13 residues. The germline gives CDR1 GTSNPN, CDR2 SVGIG (reference sequence). The DNA for the CDR3 is TGTGCCGATGAGCCCCCCGAGAACACTGAAGCTTTCTTT. Residues: CADEPPENTEAFF.

The table lists this clonotype with many counts. The gene calls are TRBV6-5 and TRBJ2-7; a possible D gene is TRBD1 (6 bases). Germline V gene lookup returns CDR1 MNHEY and CDR2 SVGAGI. The CDR3 is 17 residues long. Trimming shortened V by 0 bases and J by 0 bases, and 15 bases separated the two germline ends. In DNA, the CDR3 is TGTGCCAGCAGTTACTCGAACAGGGACGGAGTCTCCTACGAGCAGTACTTC. Encoded protein: CASSYSNRDGVSYEQYF.

This clonotype was recorded many times. The gene calls are TRBV6-5 and TRBJ1-5, with unresolved D. Trimming removed 6 bases from V and 6 bases from J, with 15 bases in between. Germline CDR1 MNHEY, CDR2 SVGAGI. This CDR3 region has 14 residues. The DNA of the CDR3 is TGTGCCAGCAGCCGCGGGCCGCCAGGTCAGCCCCAGCATTTT. This translates into CASSRGPPGQPQHF.

There are many counts of this clonotype. V is TRBV3-1 and J is TRBJ2-2, with a possible D match to TRBD2 (5 bases). CDR1 is LGHDT and CDR2 is YNNKEL in the germline V gene (reference sequence). CDR3 length: 18 amino acids. The V end lost 0 bases, the J end lost 3 bases, and 17 bases lay between the germline ends. CDR3 amino acids: CASSQEETGKDDTGELFF. CDR3 in DNA: TGTGCCAGCAGCCAAGAAGAGACGGGGAAGGATGACACCGGGGAGCTGTTTTTT.

This clonotype has a count of ten or more. V gene TRBV12-3 or TRBV12-4 combines with J gene TRBJ1-5; TRBD1 matches at 12 bases. CDR3 length: 16 residues. J was trimmed by 6 bases and V by 3 bases; bases with no gene match: 6. DNA for the CDR3: TGTGCCAGCAGTTTCTCCGGGACAGGGGGCGGTCAGCCCCAGCATTTT. Amino acid sequence: CASSFSGTGGGQPQHF.

In its sample, this clonotype was seen many times. The chain combines TRBV25-1 with TRBJ1-2, with D possibly being TRBD1 (6 bases). Trimming pared 8 bases from V and 8 bases from J, leaving 24 bases between. Germline loops: CDR1 MGHDK, CDR2 SYGVNS. CDR3 length: 15 amino acids. In DNA, the CDR3 is TGTGCCAGCTCTCCAGGGGTTTCCCGTCTGGGGGGCTACACCTTC. Amino acid sequence: CASSPGVSRLGGYTF.

This clonotype was seen many times. V and J are TRBV5-1 and TRBJ2-7, with 10 bases that match TRBD1. The ends lost 0 bases at V and 3 bases at J; junction bases unmatched: 12. The CDR3 is 18 amino acids. The germline CDR1 and CDR2 sequences are SGHRS and YFSETQ. This CDR3 is CASSLAPPGQGMSYEQYF. Written as DNA, the CDR3 is TGCGCCAGCAGCTTGGCCCCCCCGGGACAGGGGATGAGCTACGAGCAGTACTTC.

The chain has TRBV6-1 and TRBJ1-2; D is perhaps TRBD1 (6 bases). Per germline, CDR1 MNHNS and CDR2 SASEGT. CDR3 size: 11 residues. The CDR3 sequence is CAKGGEDGYTF. The CDR3 nucleotides read TGTGCTAAGGGGGGGGAGGATGGCTACACCTTC.

This clonotype came up many times. The rearrangement joins TRBV12-3 or TRBV12-4 to TRBJ2-5, with a weak D call TRBD2 (6 bases). This CDR3 is 15 amino acids long. Deletions cut 3 bases from V and 4 bases from J, with 15 bases between. DNA of the CDR3: TGTGCCAGCAGTTTGCGGCAGGGAGGAGGAGAGACCCAGTACTTC. Translating it yields CASSLRQGGGETQYF.

This clonotype occurred many times. The chain has TRBV7-8 and TRBJ2-2; possible D gene TRBD2, 6 bases. This CDR3 region has 14 residues. Germline V gene lookup returns CDR1 SGHVS and CDR2 FQNEAQ. Trimming pared 3 bases from V and 2 bases from J, leaving 7 bases between. In DNA form, the CDR3 reads TGTGCCAGCAGCTTCGGGACTAACACCGGGGAGCTGTTTTTT. Residues: CASSFGTNTGELFF.

The V and J genes are TRBV12-3 or TRBV12-4 and TRBJ2-7; D might be TRBD1 or TRBD2, each matching 5 bases. With 2 bases removed from V and 5 bases from J, the gap between germline ends came to 10 bases. This CDR3 contains 13 residues. The DNA of the CDR3 is TGTGCCAGCAGTTTAACCAGGGACCACGAGCAGTACTTC. It specifies CASSLTRDHEQYF.

This clonotype was counted at least ten times. The V gene is TRBV12-3 or TRBV12-4, the J gene TRBJ1-5; D is ambiguous. There are 13 residues in the CDR3. V gave up 3 bases and J gave up 11 bases, with 14 bases separating them. The CDR3 loop reads CASSLVGDAAQHF. CDR3 sequence (DNA): TGTGCCAGCAGTTTGGTTGGGGATGCTGCCCAGCATTTT.

This clonotype was observed many times. The chain employs TRBV10-3 and TRBJ2-7, with 10 bases that match TRBD2. CDR3 size: 17 residues. The germline V gene has CDR1 ENHRY and CDR2 SYGVKD. J was trimmed by 3 bases and V by 9 bases; bases with no gene match: 17. CDR3 protein: CAIRGRDIGTSVYEQYF. The CDR3 DNA follows: TGTGCCATACGAGGGAGGGACATCGGGACTAGCGTCTACGAGCAGTACTTC.

This clonotype was detected ten times or more. This sequence joins TRBV6-2 or TRBV6-3 and TRBJ1-1, with a weak D call TRBD1 (6 bases). CDR1 MNHEY and CDR2 SVGEGT come from the germline V gene. Deletions cut 5 bases from V and 0 bases from J, with 19 bases between. This CDR3 is 17 amino acids long. For the CDR3, the DNA is TGTGCCAGCAGTAAGAGCCCCCAGGGGAACATGAACACTGAAGCTTTCTTT. Translated: CASSKSPQGNMNTEAFF.

This clonotype was observed at least ten times. J is TRBJ1-1 and V is TRBV28, with TRBD1 matching 7 bases. There are 14 residues in the CDR3. Germline-derived CDR1 and CDR2 are MDHEN and SYDVKM. Trimming cost V 1 base and J 11 bases; bases outside gene matches: 10. In DNA, the CDR3 is TGTGCCAGCAGTTTATACAGGGGCGAGTTAGGTGCTTTCTTT. Encoded protein: CASSLYRGELGAFF.